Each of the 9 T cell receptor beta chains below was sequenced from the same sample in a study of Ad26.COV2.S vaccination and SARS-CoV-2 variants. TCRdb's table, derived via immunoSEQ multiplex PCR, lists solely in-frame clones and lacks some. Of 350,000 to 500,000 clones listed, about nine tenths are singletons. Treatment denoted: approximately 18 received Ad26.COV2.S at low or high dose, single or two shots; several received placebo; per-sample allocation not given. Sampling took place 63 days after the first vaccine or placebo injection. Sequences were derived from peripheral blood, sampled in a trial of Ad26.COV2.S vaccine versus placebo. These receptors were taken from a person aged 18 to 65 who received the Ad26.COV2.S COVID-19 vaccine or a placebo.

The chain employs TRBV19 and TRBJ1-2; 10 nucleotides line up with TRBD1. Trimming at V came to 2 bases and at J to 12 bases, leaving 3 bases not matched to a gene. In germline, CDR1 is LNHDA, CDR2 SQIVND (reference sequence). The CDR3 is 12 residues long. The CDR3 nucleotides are TGTGCCAGTAGTATATCTGACAGGGGGCACACCTTC. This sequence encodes CASSISDRGHTF.

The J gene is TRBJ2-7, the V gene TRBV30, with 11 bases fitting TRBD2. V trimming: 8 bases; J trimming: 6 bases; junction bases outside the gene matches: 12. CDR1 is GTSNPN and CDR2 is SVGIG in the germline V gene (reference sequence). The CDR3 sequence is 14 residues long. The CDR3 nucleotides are TGTGCCGTAGCGGGAGGGCCAAAATCGGTCGAGCAGTACTTC. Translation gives CAVAGGPKSVEQYF.

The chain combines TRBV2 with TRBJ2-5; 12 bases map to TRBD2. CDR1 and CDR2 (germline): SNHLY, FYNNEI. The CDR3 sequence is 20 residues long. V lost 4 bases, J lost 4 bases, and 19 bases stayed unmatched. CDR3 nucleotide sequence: TGTGCCAGCAGTGGACGTATCGAAGGACTAGCGGGGCCCGAGGGAGAGACCCAGTACTTC. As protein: CASSGRIEGLAGPEGETQYF.

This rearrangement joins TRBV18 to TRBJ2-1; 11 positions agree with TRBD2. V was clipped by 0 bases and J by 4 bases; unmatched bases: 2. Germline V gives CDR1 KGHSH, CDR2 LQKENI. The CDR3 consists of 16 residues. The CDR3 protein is CASSPPGTSGYNEQFF. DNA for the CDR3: TGTGCCAGCTCACCACCAGGGACTAGCGGTTACAATGAGCAGTTCTTC.

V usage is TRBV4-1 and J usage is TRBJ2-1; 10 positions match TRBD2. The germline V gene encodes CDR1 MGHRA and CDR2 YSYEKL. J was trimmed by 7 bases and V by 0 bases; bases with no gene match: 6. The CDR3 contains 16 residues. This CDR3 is CASSQEGLAGENEQFF. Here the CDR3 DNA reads TGCGCCAGCAGCCAAGAGGGCCTAGCGGGAGAGAATGAGCAGTTCTTC.

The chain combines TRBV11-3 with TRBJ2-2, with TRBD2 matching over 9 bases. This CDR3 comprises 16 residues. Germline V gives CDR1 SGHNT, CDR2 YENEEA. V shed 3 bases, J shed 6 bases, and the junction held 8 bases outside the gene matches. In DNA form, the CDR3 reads TGTGCCAGCAGCTTGGCGGGAGGGCCCTCGGCCGGGGAGCTGTTTTTT. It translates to CASSLAGGPSAGELFF.

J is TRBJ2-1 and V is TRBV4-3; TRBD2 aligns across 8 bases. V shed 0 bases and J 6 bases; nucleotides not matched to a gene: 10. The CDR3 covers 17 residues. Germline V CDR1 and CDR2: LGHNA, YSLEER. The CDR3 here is CASSQDRAGAPINEQFF. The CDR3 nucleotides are TGCGCCAGCAGCCAAGATCGAGCGGGAGCCCCTATCAATGAGCAGTTCTTC.

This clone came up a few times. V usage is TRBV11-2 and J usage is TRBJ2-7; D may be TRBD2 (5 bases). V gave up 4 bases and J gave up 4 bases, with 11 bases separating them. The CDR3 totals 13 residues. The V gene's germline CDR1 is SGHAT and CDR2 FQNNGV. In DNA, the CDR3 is TGTGCCAGCAGCTGGTCAGAGGGATACGAGCAGTACTTC. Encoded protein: CASSWSEGYEQYF. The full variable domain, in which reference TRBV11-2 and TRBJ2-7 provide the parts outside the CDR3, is EAGVAQSPRYKIIEKRQSVAFWCNPISGHATLYWYQQILGQGPKLLIQFQNNGVVDDSQLPKDRFSAERLKGVDSTLKIQPAKLEDSAVYLCASSWSEGYEQYFGPGTRLTVT.

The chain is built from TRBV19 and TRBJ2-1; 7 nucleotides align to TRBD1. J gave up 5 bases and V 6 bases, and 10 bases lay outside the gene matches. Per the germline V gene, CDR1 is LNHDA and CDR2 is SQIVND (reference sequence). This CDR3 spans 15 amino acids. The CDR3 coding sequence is TGTGCCAGTAGCAAGAGGGGGCGAGGTAACAATGAGCAGTTCTTC. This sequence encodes CASSKRGRGNNEQFF.